A selection of T cell receptor beta chains follows, all from one sample in a study of cytotoxic CD8 clonotypes in ibrutinib-treated CLL. Assay used: immunoSEQ multiplex PCR; TCRdb lists only in-frame clones, some missing. Counted here are about 85,000 clones, roughly 80% occurring once; the ten biggest clones make up roughly 5%. Specimen: PBMCs, collected after 12 months of ibrutinib treatment. Receptors originate from a human donor with chronic lymphocytic leukemia. The CDR3 runs from the conserved cysteine through the conserved F or W. Fields, in order: D gene, V gene, clone size, J gene, CDR3 DNA, CDR3 protein. D genes are given only for firm matches. Expanded clones get a size class; other rows say once, few or many, or leave the size out.

-	TRBV19	-	TRBJ1-4	TGTGCCAGTAGTATTTCGGGGGGCGCTGAAAAACTGTTTTTT	CASSISGGAEKLFF
-	TRBV18	-	TRBJ2-3	TGTGCCAGCTCACGGGGGGATACGCAGTATTTT	CASSRGDTQYF
TRBD1	TRBV6-1	-	TRBJ2-3	TGTGCCAGCAGTGCACGGGACAGGGGGCCGACGCAGTATTTT	CASSARDRGPTQYF
TRBD1	TRBV19	-	TRBJ2-5	TGTGCCAGTAGTACGGGACAGGCGATGCAAGAGACCCAGTACTTC	CASSTGQAMQETQYF
-	TRBV7-2	-	TRBJ2-5	TGTGCCAGCAACCTCGGCGGGGTAGGTCTGGAGACCCAGTACTTC	CASNLGGVGLETQYF
TRBD2	TRBV7-2	-	TRBJ2-3	TGTGCCAGCAGCTTTGGGGGGTCTAGCGGGGATACGCAGTATTTT	CASSFGGSSGDTQYF
TRBD2	TRBV6-5	once	TRBJ2-7	TGTGCCACTGCTATGGGGAGGGTATACGAGCAGTACTTC	CATAMGRVYEQYF
TRBD2	TRBV7-8	-	TRBJ2-7	TGTGCCAGCAGTGGACCCCGGACTAGCGATTCCTACGAGCAGTACTTC	CASSGPRTSDSYEQYF
TRBD1	TRBV6-5	once	TRBJ2-3	TGTGCCAGCAGTTACCGGATCGGGACAGGGCAAGATACGCAGTATTTT	CASSYRIGTGQDTQYF
-	TRBV9	-	TRBJ1-5	TGTGCCAGCAGCCCAGGGGTGGGGGGCTGGGGCAATCAGCCCCAGCATTTT	CASSPGVGGWGNQPQHF
-	TRBV9	-	TRBJ2-3	TGTGCCAGCAGCCGGGACCCCAGGATAGATACGCAGTATTTT	CASSRDPRIDTQYF
TRBD1	TRBV5-1	-	TRBJ2-5	TGCGCCAGCAGCGATGGACAGGGGGAGACCCAGTACTTC	CASSDGQGETQYF
-	TRBV10-3	once	TRBJ1-1	TGTGCCATCAGTGAGCGGGGGAGGACCACTGAAGCTTTCTTT	CAISERGRTTEAFF
-	TRBV5-4	-	TRBJ1-2	TGTGCCAGCAGCCCCGAGCGTGGGGATGGCTACACCTTC	CASSPERGDGYTF
-	TRBV10-3	-	TRBJ1-1	TGTGCCATCAGGGACAGCCTGAACACTGAAGCTTTCTTT	CAIRDSLNTEAFF
-	TRBV18	once	TRBJ2-7	TGTGCCAGCTCACCATTGGACGCGGGGGAGCAGTACTTC	CASSPLDAGEQYF
-	TRBV15	-	TRBJ1-5	TGTGCCACCAGCAGACTAGATAGCAATCAGCCCCAGCATTTT	CATSRLDSNQPQHF
-	TRBV6-5	few	TRBJ1-4	TGTGCCAGCAGTTACGGGACCGGGGCCCCAAAACTGTTTTTT	CASSYGTGAPKLFF
-	TRBV5-1	-	TRBJ2-7	TGCGCCAGCAGCGAGACAGACCACTACGAGCAGTACTTC	CASSETDHYEQYF
-	TRBV11-2	-	TRBJ2-7	TGTGCCAGCAGCTTAGTCAGCGAGCAGTACTTC	CASSLVSEQYF
TRBD2	TRBV4-3	-	TRBJ2-7	TGCGCCAGCAGCCCGGGAGGGGGAGCCTACGAGCAGTACTTC	CASSPGGGAYEQYF
TRBD1	TRBV15	once	TRBJ1-5	TGTGCCACCAGCAGGGAACAGGGGGCCGGCAATCAGCCCCAGCATTTT	CATSREQGAGNQPQHF
TRBD1	TRBV2	-	TRBJ1-2	TGTGCCAGCAGGGACACAGGGGGCCGACGTGGGGGCTACACCTTC	CASRDTGGRRGGYTF
-	TRBV29-1	-	TRBJ2-7	TGCAGCGTCGGGGAAACCTACGAGCAGTACTTC	CSVGETYEQYF
TRBD2	TRBV4-3	-	TRBJ2-2	TGCGCCAGCAGCCAAGATCCCCCCGACGGGGGGTGGGGCACCGGGGAGCTGTTTTTT	CASSQDPPDGGWGTGELFF
-	TRBV4-2	-	TRBJ2-3	TGTGCCAGCAGCCAAGAAGACCGAGGGACAGATACGCAGTATTTT	CASSQEDRGTDTQYF
TRBD1	TRBV7-9	once	TRBJ1-4	TGTGCCAGCAGCTTAACAGGGGCAACTAATGAAAAACTGTTTTTT	CASSLTGATNEKLFF
TRBD1	TRBV5-6	few	TRBJ1-2	TGTGCCAGCAGCGTAGGACAGGGGTCTGCGTTCGGCTACACCTTC	CASSVGQGSAFGYTF
TRBD2	TRBV30	-	TRBJ2-3	TGTGCCTGGAGCCGGACTAGCGGGGTGACAGATACGCAGTATTTT	CAWSRTSGVTDTQYF
TRBD2	TRBV18	-	TRBJ2-3	TGTGCCAGCTCACCCCCGAGCGGGAAGGGAGATACGCAGTATTTT	CASSPPSGKGDTQYF
-	TRBV27	-	TRBJ1-2	TGTGCCAGCAGTTTATTGGGGGGGGGCTATGGCTACACCTTC	CASSLLGGGYGYTF